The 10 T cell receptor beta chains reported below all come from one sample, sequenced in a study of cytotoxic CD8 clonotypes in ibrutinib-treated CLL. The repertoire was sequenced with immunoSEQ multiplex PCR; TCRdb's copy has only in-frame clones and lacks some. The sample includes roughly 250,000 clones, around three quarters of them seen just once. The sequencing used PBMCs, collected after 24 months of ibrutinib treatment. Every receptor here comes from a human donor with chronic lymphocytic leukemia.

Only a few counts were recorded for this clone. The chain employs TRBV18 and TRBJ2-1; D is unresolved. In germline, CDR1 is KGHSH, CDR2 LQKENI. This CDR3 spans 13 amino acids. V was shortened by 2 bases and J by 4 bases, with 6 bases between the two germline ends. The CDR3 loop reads CASSPAEYNEQFF. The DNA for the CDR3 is TGTGCCAGCTCACCAGCAGAATACAATGAGCAGTTCTTC.

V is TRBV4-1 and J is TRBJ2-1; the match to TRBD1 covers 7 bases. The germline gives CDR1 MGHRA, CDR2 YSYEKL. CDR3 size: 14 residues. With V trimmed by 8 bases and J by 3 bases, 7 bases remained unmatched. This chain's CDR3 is CASGHGQDYNEQFF. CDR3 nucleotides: TGCGCCAGCGGACATGGACAGGACTACAATGAGCAGTTCTTC.

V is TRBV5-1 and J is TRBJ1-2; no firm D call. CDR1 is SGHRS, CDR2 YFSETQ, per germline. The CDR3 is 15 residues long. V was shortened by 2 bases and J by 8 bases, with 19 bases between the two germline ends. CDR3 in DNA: TGCGCCAGCAGCTTTACAGAAACAGACCCGGGAGGCTACACCTTC. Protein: CASSFTETDPGGYTF.

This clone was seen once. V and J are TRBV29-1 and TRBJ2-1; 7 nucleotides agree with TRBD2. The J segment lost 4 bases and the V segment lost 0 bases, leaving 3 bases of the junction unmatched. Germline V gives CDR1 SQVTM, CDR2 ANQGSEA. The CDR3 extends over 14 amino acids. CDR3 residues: CSVEDQREYNEQFF. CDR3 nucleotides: TGCAGCGTTGAAGACCAGCGGGAATACAATGAGCAGTTCTTC.

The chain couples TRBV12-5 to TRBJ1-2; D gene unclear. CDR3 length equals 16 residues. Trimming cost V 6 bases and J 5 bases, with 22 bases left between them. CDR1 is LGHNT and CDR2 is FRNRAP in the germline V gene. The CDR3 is CASGTAGSQFRYGYTF. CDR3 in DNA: TGTGCTAGTGGCACAGCCGGGTCCCAATTTCGATATGGCTACACCTTC.

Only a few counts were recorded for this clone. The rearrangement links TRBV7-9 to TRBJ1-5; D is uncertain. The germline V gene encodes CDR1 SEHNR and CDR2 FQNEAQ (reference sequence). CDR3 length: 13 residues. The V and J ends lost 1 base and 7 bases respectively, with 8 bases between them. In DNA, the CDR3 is TGTGCCAGCAGCTTAGAAGAGTGGCAGCCCCAGCATTTT. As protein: CASSLEEWQPQHF.

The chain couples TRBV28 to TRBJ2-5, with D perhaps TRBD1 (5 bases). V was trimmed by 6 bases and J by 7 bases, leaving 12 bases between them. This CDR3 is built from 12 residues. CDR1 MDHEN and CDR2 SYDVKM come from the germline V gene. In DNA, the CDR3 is TGTGCCAGCAGATCTTGGGGCGGGACCCAGTACTTC. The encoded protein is CASRSWGGTQYF.

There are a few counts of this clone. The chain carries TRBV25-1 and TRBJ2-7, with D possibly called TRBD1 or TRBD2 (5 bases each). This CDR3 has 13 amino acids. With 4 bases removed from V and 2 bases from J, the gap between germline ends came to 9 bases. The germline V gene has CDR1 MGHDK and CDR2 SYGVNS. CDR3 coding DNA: TGTGCCAGCAGTGTTCCGGGGCCCTACGAGCAGTACTTC. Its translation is CASSVPGPYEQYF.

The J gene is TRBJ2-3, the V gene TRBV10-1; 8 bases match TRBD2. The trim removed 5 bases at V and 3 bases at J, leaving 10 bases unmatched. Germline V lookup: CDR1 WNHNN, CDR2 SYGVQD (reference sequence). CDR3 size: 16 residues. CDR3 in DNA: TGCGCCAGCAGTCCCGAGGGCGGGAGGTTTACAGATACGCAGTATTTT. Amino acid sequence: CASSPEGGRFTDTQYF.

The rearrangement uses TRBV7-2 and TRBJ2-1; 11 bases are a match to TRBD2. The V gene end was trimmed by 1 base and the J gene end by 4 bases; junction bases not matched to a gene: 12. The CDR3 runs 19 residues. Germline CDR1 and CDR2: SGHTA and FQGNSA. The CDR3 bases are TGTGCCAGCAGCTTAGTGCGACTAGCGGGAACGGCCTTTTACAATGAGCAGTTCTTC. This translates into CASSLVRLAGTAFYNEQFF.